These T cell receptor beta chains were read from a single sample in a study of cytomegalovirus exposure and HLA in healthy donors. Some clones are missing from TCRdb's copy, which holds only in-frame ones; the method was immunoSEQ multiplex PCR. This repertoire shows approximately 300,000 clones, 80% found once; its top ten account for about 0.28%. Sequenced material: PBMCs. Receptors originate from a girl under 10 years old in good health and CMV-seronegative. The conserved cysteine and the conserved F or W are not part of the CDR3 here.

v_call: TRBV2
cdr3_aa: ASSDRRQGGAF

v_call: TRBV27
cdr3_aa: ASSLNGETQY

v_call: TRBV6-1
cdr3_aa: ASSTRADTQY

v_call: TRBV18
cdr3_aa: ASSPQGTGSSEQY

v_call: TRBV19
cdr3_aa: ASSDGGSTDTQY

v_call: TRBV28
cdr3_aa: ASSLSGTSLDEQY

v_call: TRBV13
cdr3_aa: ASSLRQGSQGEQY

v_call: TRBV20-1
cdr3_aa: SVLGRDEQY

v_call: TRBV6-5
cdr3_aa: ASYPYPLRGYGYT

v_call: TRBV6-1
cdr3_aa: ASKPGQKNTEAF

v_call: TRBV2
cdr3_aa: ASLYGGSQPQH

v_call: TRBV29-1
cdr3_aa: SVEKGAQETQY

v_call: TRBV27
cdr3_aa: ASRKAGGLYEQY

v_call: TRBV9
cdr3_aa: ASSVVGGQNTGELF

v_call: TRBV4-1
cdr3_aa: ASSHRVNQPQH

v_call: TRBV30
cdr3_aa: AWSASLGSSNQPQH

v_call: TRBV19
cdr3_aa: ASSIQGTGNEKLF

v_call: TRBV30
cdr3_aa: AWRLAGGPYNEQF

v_call: TRBV18
cdr3_aa: ASSPRRLTMNTEAF

v_call: TRBV29-1
cdr3_aa: SVAESRTYEQY

v_call: TRBV6-5
cdr3_aa: ASSESKLRGEQF

v_call: TRBV30
cdr3_aa: AWSPTGTEQY

v_call: TRBV18
cdr3_aa: ASSPPASYEQY

v_call: TRBV10-3
cdr3_aa: AISQSGAPQETQY

v_call: TRBV5-1
cdr3_aa: ASSVRQETQY

v_call: TRBV28
cdr3_aa: ASSLSVSRADTQY

v_call: TRBV30
cdr3_aa: AWRGSEAF

v_call: TRBV5-1
cdr3_aa: ASSLWFGGSYEQY

v_call: TRBV2
cdr3_aa: ASRLGSSLAEPRDEQF